This TCR beta chain comes out of a study of vaccination effects on CD4 cells after COVID-19. For this clone: Its antigen is undetermined.

The table came from immunoSEQ multiplex PCR; TCRdb's copy has only in-frame clones and leaves some out. The sample carries about 50,000 clones, nearly 75% recorded once. Culture proceeded for more than 8 days, and CD4+ T cells were then isolated. This individual tested PCR-positive for SARS-CoV-2 infection between March and December 2020. Vaccination of participants consisted of two doses of either the BNT162b2 or mRNA-1273 vaccine. The CDR3 loop spans 14 amino acids. Looked up from germline, CDR1 is SGHTA and CDR2 is FQGTGA. V was clipped by 5 bases and J by 3 bases, with 11 bases between them. Sequencing was performed on CD4+ T cells from PBMCs cultured without peptide, taken after COVID-19 vaccination. The sequence was obtained from a human donor who had a prior SARS-CoV-2 infection. The rearrangement links TRBV7-3 to TRBJ2-1, with unresolved D. The CDR3 loop reads CASSPSRVYNEQFF. The CDR3 nucleotides are TGTGCCAGCAGCCCCTCTCGGGTCTACAATGAGCAGTTCTTC.